These 25 T cell receptor beta chains share one sample of origin, sequenced in a study of blood T cell repertoires in COVID-19. Assay: immunoSEQ multiplex PCR; the TCRdb copy retains only in-frame clones and omits some. Of 300,000 to 400,000 clones detected, about 92% appear once; the ten largest clones hold 2.6%. Input material: PBMCs or T cells enriched from blood (not recorded which). The source of these receptors is a man aged 60 to 75 who had recovered from COVID-19.

The rearrangement links TRBV24-1 to TRBJ2-7; 12 bases agree with TRBD2. Germline V gives CDR1 KGHDR, CDR2 SFDVKD. Trimming took 4 bases from V and 5 from J; bases not matched to a gene: 8. The CDR3 runs 16 residues. The DNA for the CDR3 is TGTGCCACCAGTGACCCAACTAGCGGGAGGCTCCACGAGCAGTACTTC. It translates to CATSDPTSGRLHEQYF.

The rearrangement joins TRBV6-5 to TRBJ2-2; weak D call: TRBD1 (6 bases). Trimming shortened V by 6 bases and J by 2 bases, and 13 bases separated the two germline ends. There are 15 residues in the CDR3. Germline CDR1 MNHEY, CDR2 SVGAGI. The CDR3 DNA reads TGTGCCAGCAGGATAGGACAGAGAAACACCGGGGAGCTGTTTTTT. Translating it yields CASRIGQRNTGELFF.

V gene TRBV6-2 or TRBV6-3 combines with J gene TRBJ1-1, with 7 bases identical to TRBD1. Trimming at V came to 1 base and at J to 8 bases, leaving 1 base not matched to a gene. There are 12 residues in the CDR3. The germline V gene has CDR1 MNHEY and CDR2 SVGEGT. The CDR3 is CASSYWDREAFF. CDR3 coding DNA: TGTGCCAGCAGTTACTGGGACAGAGAAGCTTTCTTT.

This sequence joins TRBV12-3 or TRBV12-4 and TRBJ1-5; D is ambiguous. Trimming removed 3 bases at V and 3 bases at J, with 6 bases between. The CDR3 length is 13 residues. The CDR3 loop is CASSFGVNQPQHF. The CDR3, as DNA: TGTGCCAGCAGTTTCGGAGTCAATCAGCCCCAGCATTTT.

V is TRBV30 and J is TRBJ2-7; TRBD1 might be the D (5 bases). V gave up 2 bases and J gave up 3 bases, with 11 bases separating them. This CDR3 contains 13 residues. The germline V gene encodes CDR1 GTSNPN and CDR2 SVGIG (reference sequence). This chain's CDR3 is CAWSSPRDYEQYF. The CDR3 nucleotides read TGTGCCTGGAGTTCCCCCAGGGACTACGAGCAGTACTTC.

The chain uses TRBV7-9 and TRBJ1-4; TRBD1 aligns across 9 bases. The CDR3 consists of 14 residues. Germline V gene lookup returns CDR1 SEHNR and CDR2 FQNEAQ (reference sequence). Losses at the gene ends were 5 bases for V and 8 bases for J; bases not matched to a gene: 6. The CDR3 sequence is CASSPDRGGEKLFF. In DNA form, the CDR3 reads TGTGCCAGCAGCCCGGACAGGGGCGGGGAAAAACTGTTTTTT.

The chain joins TRBV7-8 to TRBJ2-5; perhaps TRBD2 as D (6 bases). The germline V and J ends were trimmed by 5 bases and 5 bases, with 24 bases remaining between them. From germline, CDR1 is SGHVS and CDR2 FQNEAQ. The CDR3 runs 17 residues. CDR3 in DNA: TGTGCCAGCAGCCCTTGGGGAGGATCCTACGTTGGGGAGACCCAGTACTTC. This gives the protein CASSPWGGSYVGETQYF.

The chain joins TRBV6-5 to TRBJ2-1, with 9 bases that match TRBD2. Germline V CDR1 and CDR2: MNHEY, SVGAGI. Trimming took 4 bases from V and 8 from J; bases not matched to a gene: 12. This CDR3 region has 16 residues. The CDR3 protein is CASSSSGGGASYEQFF. In DNA, the CDR3 is TGTGCCAGCAGTTCTTCAGGCGGGGGGGCATCATATGAGCAGTTCTTC.

This clone was counted only a few times. This chain joins TRBV6-5 and TRBJ2-2; D is perhaps TRBD1 (6 bases). The V end lost 4 bases, the J end lost 7 bases, and 13 bases lay between the germline ends. The V gene's germline CDR1 is MNHEY and CDR2 SVGAGI. CDR3 length: 14 residues. CDR3 sequence reads: CASSSNRANGELFF. The CDR3 region has the DNA TGTGCCAGCAGTTCCAACAGGGCCAACGGGGAGCTGTTTTTT.

The chain combines TRBV5-5 with TRBJ2-3; 8 bases are a match to TRBD1. V gave up 6 bases and J gave up 1 base; unmatched junction bases: 1. CDR3 size: 13 residues. Germline loops: CDR1 SGHKS, CDR2 YYEKEE (reference sequence). This CDR3 is CASKGQGTDTQYF. CDR3 sequence (DNA): TGTGCCAGCAAGGGACAGGGCACAGATACGCAGTATTTT.

This clone appeared once. The genes are TRBV6-2 or TRBV6-3 and TRBJ2-7; 7 bases map to TRBD2. With V trimmed by 3 bases and J by 7 bases, 24 bases remained unmatched. The germline CDR1 and CDR2 sequences are MNHEY and SVGEGT. The CDR3 spans 19 residues. CDR3 region: CASSYDMTESAGVFWEQYF. The CDR3 nucleotides are TGTGCCAGCAGTTATGACATGACCGAATCTGCGGGGGTTTTTTGGGAGCAGTACTTC.

The chain carries TRBV29-1 and TRBJ2-7; 8 positions match TRBD1. Germline assignment: CDR1 SQVTM and CDR2 ANQGSEA. This CDR3 is 13 amino acids long. Losses at the gene ends were 7 bases for V and 5 bases for J; bases not matched to a gene: 10. The CDR3 protein is CSATGTGAHEQYF. CDR3 sequence (DNA): TGCAGCGCAACCGGGACAGGAGCCCACGAGCAGTACTTC.

The V and J genes are TRBV11-1 and TRBJ1-5; possible D gene TRBD1, 5 bases. Germline CDR1 and CDR2: SGHAT and FQDESV (reference sequence). The V and J ends lost 4 bases and 0 bases respectively, with 13 bases between them. This CDR3 spans 16 amino acids. The chain's CDR3 is CASSSRGGYSNQPQHF. Written as DNA, the CDR3 is TGTGCCAGCAGCTCTCGGGGGGGTTATAGCAATCAGCCCCAGCATTTT. The whole variable domain, filled in from reference TRBV11-1 and TRBJ1-5, reads EAEVAQSPRYKITEKSQAVAFWCDPISGHATLYWYRQILGQGPELLVQFQDESVVDDSQLPKDRFSAERLKGVDSTLKIQPAELGDSAMYLCASSSRGGYSNQPQHFGDGTRLSIL.

The rearrangement joins TRBV19 to TRBJ1-3, with D unresolved. The CDR3 is 17 residues long. With 4 bases removed from V and 0 bases from J, the gap between germline ends came to 16 bases. Looked up from germline, CDR1 is LNHDA and CDR2 is SQIVND (reference sequence). The CDR3 sequence: CASSTPWPGISGNTIYF. CDR3 DNA: TGTGCCAGTAGTACCCCCTGGCCAGGAATCTCTGGAAACACCATATATTTT.

This clone has just one count. The J gene is TRBJ1-1, the V gene TRBV30; D is possibly TRBD1 (5 bases). V was pared by 8 bases and J by 1 base, with 8 bases between. This CDR3 has 11 amino acids. Per germline, CDR1 GTSNPN and CDR2 SVGIG (reference sequence). CDR3 in DNA: TGTGCCCTCGGGGGGAACACTGAAGCTTTCTTT. This translates into CALGGNTEAFF.

CDR3 nucleotide sequence: TGTGCCAGCAGCGTATCCAGGGACTTCTCCTACGAGCAGTACTTC. Protein product: CASSVSRDFSYEQYF. The chain links TRBV9 to TRBJ2-7; TRBD2 might be the D (6 bases). This CDR3 comprises 15 residues. Germline V CDR1 and CDR2: SGDLS, YYNGEE. Trimming removed 1 base from V and 0 bases from J, with 11 bases in between.

V is TRBV5-1 and J is TRBJ2-7; TRBD2 matches at 11 bases. J was trimmed by 6 bases and V by 2 bases; bases with no gene match: 7. Per germline, CDR1 SGHRS and CDR2 YFSETQ. The CDR3 is 15 amino acids. The CDR3 reads CASSFIAGGPGEQYF. CDR3 DNA: TGCGCCAGCAGCTTCATAGCGGGAGGGCCCGGCGAGCAGTACTTC. The variable domain in full, completed from reference TRBV5-1 and TRBJ2-7, reads KAGVTQTPRYLIKTRGQQVTLSCSPISGHRSVSWYQQTPGQGLQFLFEYFSETQRNKGNFPGRFSGRQFSNSRSEMNVSTLELGDSALYLCASSFIAGGPGEQYFGPGTRLTVT.

The J gene is TRBJ1-2, the V gene TRBV15; D is unresolved. CDR3 length equals 15 residues. Trimming shortened V by 0 bases and J by 7 bases, and 15 bases separated the two germline ends. CDR1 and CDR2 (germline): LNHNV, YYDKDF (reference sequence). The CDR3 sequence is CATSRDPLLGVGYTF. In DNA, the CDR3 is TGTGCCACCAGCAGAGATCCCCTCCTCGGGGTTGGCTACACCTTC.

The V and J genes are TRBV11-2 and TRBJ2-7, with D uncertain. Trimming left V 1 base short and J 3 bases short, with 10 bases between. Germline assignment: CDR1 SGHAT and CDR2 FQNNGV. The CDR3 is 14 residues long. The CDR3 loop reads CASSLGLNSYEQYF. CDR3 nucleotides: TGTGCCAGCAGCTTAGGTCTGAACAGCTACGAGCAGTACTTC. The full variable domain, completed using reference TRBV11-2 and TRBJ2-7, is EAGVAQSPRYKIIEKRQSVAFWCNPISGHATLYWYQQILGQGPKLLIQFQNNGVVDDSQLPKDRFSAERLKGVDSTLKIQPAKLEDSAVYLCASSLGLNSYEQYFGPGTRLTVT.

The genes are TRBV11-2 and TRBJ2-5; TRBD2 matches at 8 bases. The CDR3 spans 18 residues. J lost 0 bases, V lost 1 base, and 10 bases had no gene match. Germline assignment: CDR1 SGHAT and CDR2 FQNNGV. CDR3 sequence: CASSLGLAGAKYQETQYF. CDR3 bases: TGTGCCAGCAGCTTAGGGCTAGCGGGTGCTAAGTACCAAGAGACCCAGTACTTC.

This chain uses TRBV7-8 with TRBJ1-6, with D tentatively TRBD1 (5 bases). Germline CDR1 and CDR2: SGHVS and FQNEAQ. The CDR3 is 15 residues long. V lost 4 bases and J lost 9, with 16 bases in between. This CDR3 reads CASSSQTGGASPLHF. CDR3 DNA: TGTGCCAGCAGCTCCCAAACAGGTGGTGCTTCACCCCTCCACTTT.

The chain is built from TRBV11-2 and TRBJ2-3; TRBD2 matches 11 bases. Germline V CDR1 and CDR2: SGHAT, FQNNGV. The length of the CDR3 is 16 residues. V was pared by 4 bases and J by 5 bases, with 8 bases of the junction left unmatched. As DNA, the CDR3 is TGTGCCAGCAGCTGGACTAGCGGGTCTGTATTAGATACGCAGTATTTT. It encodes CASSWTSGSVLDTQYF.

The V call is TRBV11-3, the J call TRBJ2-3; possibly TRBD2 for D (5 bases). CDR3 size: 17 residues. The V end lost 5 bases, the J end lost 0 bases, and 18 bases lay between the germline ends. Germline V lookup: CDR1 SGHNT, CDR2 YENEEA. CDR3 nucleotide sequence: TGTGCCAGCAGCAAAAGGTTTGGGAGAACTAGCACAGATACGCAGTATTTT. Amino acid sequence: CASSKRFGRTSTDTQYF.

This clone came up once. The chain has TRBV3-1 (or the pseudogene TRBV3-2) and TRBJ1-3; maybe TRBD1 (6 bases). V dropped 4 bases and J dropped 4 bases, with 8 bases sitting between them. Germline CDR1 and CDR2: LGHDT and YNNKEL (reference sequence). CDR3 length: 13 residues. The CDR3 DNA reads TGTGCCAGCAGCCTTGGACAGGGAAACACCATATATTTT. Residues: CASSLGQGNTIYF.

The V and J genes are TRBV5-6 and TRBJ2-7; D may be TRBD1 (6 bases). The germline CDR1 and CDR2 sequences are SGHDT and YYEEEE. Trimming removed 4 bases from V and 4 bases from J, with 15 bases in between. This CDR3 contains 14 residues. CDR3 region: CASSRRTDQYEQYF. CDR3 bases: TGTGCCAGCAGCAGGCGGACAGATCAGTACGAGCAGTACTTC.